One T cell receptor (beta chain) is described in this entry. The sample comes from a study of blood T cell repertoires in COVID-19. Study information: The United States, Italy and Spain supplied acute and convalescent COVID-19 samples.

In the authors' workflow: By means of reference gene primer amplification, nucleated cell counts were estimated. Here immunoSEQ multiplex PCR was the method, and the copy in TCRdb shows in-frame clones only, minus some. That table supplies the V and J calls and clone size; D and trimming were determined from the DNA. The sample lists 190,000 or so clones, around nine tenths occurring once. Participant ages covered about 18 to 100 years across approximately 25 US areas. People in the exposed group encountered a COVID-19 case within 2 weeks before entering the study. CDR1 is GTSNPN, CDR2 SVGIG, per germline (reference sequence). V shed 2 bases and J shed 5 bases, with 12 bases lying between them. CDR3 size: 13 residues.

The chain is built from TRBV30 and TRBJ1-1; D not resolved. This receptor was taken from a woman aged 25-40 years who had been exposed to COVID-19. Sequenced sample: PBMCs or T cells enriched from blood (not recorded which). The CDR3 protein is CAWSLTVWTEAFF. The CDR3 bases are TGTGCCTGGAGTTTAACAGTGTGGACTGAAGCTTTCTTT.